A selection of T cell receptor beta chains follows, all from one sample in a study of blood T cell repertoires in COVID-19. The table came from immunoSEQ multiplex PCR; TCRdb's copy has only in-frame clones and leaves some out. Found here are roughly 34,000 clones, approximately 90% of them singletons; the top ten hold roughly a quarter. The material sequenced was peripheral blood. Source of these receptors: an elderly woman with active or convalescent COVID-19. CDR3s include the opening cysteine and the closing phenylalanine or tryptophan. A D gene is named only where the DNA matches it firmly. Not all rows give a size; the values are once, few, many and, for expanded clones, a class.

V	D	J	size	DNA	CDR3
TRBV29-1	TRBD1	TRBJ1-1	.	TGCAGCGTTGGTCACAGGGGTGGTGAAGCTTTCTTT	CSVGHRGGEAFF
TRBV5-4	.	TRBJ2-2	.	TGTGCCAGCAGCTTAGGGGGGGACACCGGGGAGCTGTTTTTT	CASSLGGDTGELFF
TRBV6-1	.	TRBJ1-4	.	TGTGCCAGCAGTGGGGGGGGGCGCGTCACTAATGAAAAACTGTTTTTT	CASSGGGRVTNEKLFF
TRBV15	.	TRBJ1-3	once	TGTGCCACCAGCAGAGAGGCTTTACCAAGCTCTGGAAACACCATATATTTT	CATSREALPSSGNTIYF
TRBV5-1	.	TRBJ1-2	few	TGCGCCAGCAGCTTGGCTTTCGGGGGTGACTATGGCTACACCTTC	CASSLAFGGDYGYTF
TRBV6-1	TRBD1	TRBJ1-2	.	TGTGCCAGCAGTGAGGGACAGGGGGCAAATGGCTACACCTTC	CASSEGQGANGYTF
TRBV18	TRBD2	TRBJ2-1	.	TGTGCCAGCTCACCACAGGGACTAGCGGCGACAAGCTCCTACAATGAGCAGTTCTTC	CASSPQGLAATSSYNEQFF
TRBV11-3	.	TRBJ2-2	.	TGTGCCAGCAGCCCGCGGTCAGGGCTTAGGGCCGGGGAGCTGTTTTTT	CASSPRSGLRAGELFF
TRBV7-9	TRBD1	TRBJ2-7	once	TGTGCCAGCAGCTCCGGACAGGGGAGGAACGAGCAGTACTTC	CASSSGQGRNEQYF
TRBV6-5	.	TRBJ2-7	.	TGTGCCAGCAGGTCGACATCCCACGAGCAGTACTTC	CASRSTSHEQYF
TRBV6-5	.	TRBJ1-1	.	TGTGCCAGCAGTTACTCGCCGGGCGGGGGGAACACTGAAGCTTTCTTT	CASSYSPGGGNTEAFF
TRBV2	TRBD1	TRBJ1-3	.	TGTGCCAGCAGTGGGGATCAGGGGGCAGAAAACACCATATATTTT	CASSGDQGAENTIYF
TRBV6-1	.	TRBJ1-6	.	TGTGCCAGCAGTGAAGAGGGGGTTGTAGGGTCACCCCTCCACTTT	CASSEEGVVGSPLHF
TRBV5-4	.	TRBJ1-6	.	TGTGCCAGCAGCGTACAGGGTATCTCCTATAATTCACCCCTCCACTTT	CASSVQGISYNSPLHF
TRBV28	TRBD1	TRBJ1-5	once	TGTGCCAGCAGTTTGCTGGGACAGGAAGAGGGAAGCAATCAGCCCCAGCATTTT	CASSLLGQEEGSNQPQHF
TRBV29-1	TRBD1	TRBJ1-2	.	TGCAGCGTTGAGGGACAGGGTGGCTACACCTTC	CSVEGQGGYTF
TRBV5-4	TRBD1	TRBJ2-6	.	TGTGCCAGCAGCCCGTCAGGGGGCGGAAGTTTTCGGTCTGGGGCCAACGTCCTGACTTTC	CASSPSGGGSFRSGANVLTF
TRBV5-1	TRBD1	TRBJ2-7	.	TGCGCCAGCAGCTTGAACAGGGGGTACGAGCAGTACTTC	CASSLNRGYEQYF
TRBV28	.	TRBJ1-2	.	TGTGCCAGCACCTTACTGGGGGCGCCAGGCTACACCTTC	CASTLLGAPGYTF
TRBV10-3	TRBD1	TRBJ1-1	.	TGTGCCACTACAGGGGGCGCTGACACTGAAGCTTTCTTT	CATTGGADTEAFF
TRBV3-1/TRBV3-2	.	TRBJ1-2	.	TGTGCCAGCAGCCCAAGGTTGGGGGGGCGCTTTTATGGCTACACCTTC	CASSPRLGGRFYGYTF
TRBV10-2	TRBD1	TRBJ1-5	.	TGCGCCAGCAGTGACACCGGGACAGGGGCCGGGGGGAATCAGCCCCAGCATTTT	CASSDTGTGAGGNQPQHF
TRBV7-9	.	TRBJ1-3	.	TGTGCCAGCAGGACAAAAGGAAACACCATATATTTT	CASRTKGNTIYF
TRBV19	.	TRBJ1-1	.	TGTGCCAGTAGTATTTCATCCGGGATTGGTGACACTGAAGCTTTCTTT	CASSISSGIGDTEAFF
TRBV10-3	.	TRBJ1-5	.	TGTGCCATCAGTGATTTCGCTAGTGATCAGCCCCAGCATTTT	CAISDFASDQPQHF
TRBV10-2	.	TRBJ1-2	.	TGCGCCAGCAGAGGGACACCAGCGTCGGGCTACACCTTC	CASRGTPASGYTF
TRBV10-3	.	TRBJ1-1	few	TGTGCCATCAGGAATGAGATGAACACTGAAGCTTTCTTT	CAIRNEMNTEAFF
TRBV6-6	.	TRBJ2-4	.	TGTGCCAGCAGACCTCCGGGACTCAACCCAAACATTCAGTACTTC	CASRPPGLNPNIQYF
TRBV3-1/TRBV3-2	TRBD1	TRBJ1-5	once	TGTGCCAGCAGCCCAGCCGGACAGGGCCGGATCGGAGATCAGCCCCAGCATTTT	CASSPAGQGRIGDQPQHF